This T cell receptor (beta chain) was documented in a study of cytomegalovirus exposure and HLA in healthy donors. CDR1 and CDR2 from the germline V gene are SGHTA and FQGNSA. There are 17 residues in the CDR3. Germline trimming cut 5 bases from V and 0 bases from J; bases unmatched to any gene: 9. Whole-study results and caveats: Most of the TCR beta V segments (in an earlier analysis) were productive either about 87% or about 30% of the time. Trimming of TCR beta V- and J-genes showed a link, identified in a later analysis, to a missense DCLRE1C variant. Later work showed greater clonal expansion in HLA-associated TCR beta chains than in equally common others. Several of the most significant clusters appeared linked to common viral pathogens, based on a later analysis.

The PCR contained 60 Vbeta and 13 Jbeta primers. The method was immunoSEQ multiplex PCR; TCRdb's version includes in-frame clones alone and lacks a portion of them. Of about 110,000 clones in the sample, roughly four fifths were seen once. Concerning this clone: Its antigen remains unknown.

This rearrangement joins TRBV7-2 to TRBJ1-1; 10 bases map to TRBD1. This TCR derives from a woman younger than 45 in good health and CMV-seronegative. Input material: PBMCs. The CDR3 loop reads CASSKWTGGVMNTEAFF. Written as DNA, the CDR3 is TGTGCCAGCAGCAAATGGACAGGGGGGGTTATGAACACTGAAGCTTTCTTT.